This T cell receptor (beta chain) was captured in a study of T-cell reconstitution after alpha-beta-depleted transplantation in children (dated by TCRdb to 2016 to 2018). In the study overall: Using TCR repertoire profiling, the study quantitatively followed how T-cell immune reconstitution unfolded in children after TCRalphabeta/CD19-depleted allogeneic hematopoietic cell transplantation.

The study at large found these results: In some patients, high TCRbeta diversity at day 60 was attributed to recipient T cells and intrathymic progenitors that had survived conditioning. The frequencies of hyperexpanded clones fell over the following months, and after one year, T-cell counts and TCRbeta diversity were mostly attributed to newly produced T cells. The apparently early recovery of alphabetaT-cell counts about two months after transplant reportedly depended on only several hundred rapidly expanded clones that came from non-depleted graft cells.

To note about this clonotype: This receptor's antigen is unknown. Per-nucleotide qualities are absent, and no much larger clonotype sits a single base away.

The CDR3 sequence holds 22 residues, the cysteine and phenylalanine included. Of the read, only the CDR3 DNA is kept; its 66 bases are in frame from base 1. Reading the germline V gene gives CDR1 SGHAT and CDR2 FQNNGV. Ends trimmed: V by 0 bases, J by 0 bases; bases unmatched to a gene: 12. The library relied on PCR. TCRdb records Illumina HiSeq 2500 as the sequencer. Molecular barcoding was employed in the preparation of TCR libraries, with unique molecular identifiers being used to normalize TCRbeta repertoire quantification. The public reads were reanalyzed by TCRdb: fastp trimming at Q25, MiXCR alignment, in-frame beta chains only. Rows are unified per CDR3 protein, each entry keeping the most common DNA and genes. The sample profile shows some 190,000 distinct CDR3 sequences; around 10% of them were found once. Roughly an eighth of the sample is held by the ten biggest clonotypes. The sample's treatment or condition label, decoded: allogeneic hematopoietic cell transplantation with graft depleted of TCRalphabeta T cells and CD19 B cells. The transplant recipients were children given TCRalphabeta/CD19-depleted allogeneic hematopoietic cell grafts.

Sequenced material: PBMCs, taken before TCRalphabeta/CD19-depleted stem cell transplant. This TCR came from a boy aged 2-9 years with acute myeloid leukemia, due to receive a stem cell transplant. The V and J segments used are TRBV11-2 and TRBJ2-2; TRBD2 matches 14 bases in the middle. The encoded CDR3 is CASSLDQDPGLAGASNTGELFF. Read as DNA, the sequence is TGTGCCAGCAGCTTAGATCAAGACCCGGGACTAGCGGGAGCTTCGAACACCGGGGAGCTGTTTTTT.